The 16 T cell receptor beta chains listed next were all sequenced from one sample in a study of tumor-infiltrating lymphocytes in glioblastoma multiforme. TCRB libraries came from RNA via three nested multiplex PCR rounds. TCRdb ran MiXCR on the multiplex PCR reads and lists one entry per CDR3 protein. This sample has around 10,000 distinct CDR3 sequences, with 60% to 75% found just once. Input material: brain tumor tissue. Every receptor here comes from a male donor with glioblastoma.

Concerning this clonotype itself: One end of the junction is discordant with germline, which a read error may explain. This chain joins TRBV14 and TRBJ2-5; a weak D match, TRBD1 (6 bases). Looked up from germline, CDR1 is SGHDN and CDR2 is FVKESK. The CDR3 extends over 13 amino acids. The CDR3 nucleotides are TGTGCCATCAGCAGGACAGCCCCAGGCACCCAGGACTTC. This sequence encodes CAISRTAPGTQDF.

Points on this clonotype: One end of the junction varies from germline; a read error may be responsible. The CDR3 DNA reads TGTGCCAACAGCTTAGCGCTGGGAGTACAGTACTTC. Protein product: CANSLALGVQYF. The chain couples TRBV7-8 to TRBJ2-5, with a weak D call TRBD2 (5 bases). Per germline, CDR1 SGHVS and CDR2 FQNEAQ. The CDR3 totals 12 residues.

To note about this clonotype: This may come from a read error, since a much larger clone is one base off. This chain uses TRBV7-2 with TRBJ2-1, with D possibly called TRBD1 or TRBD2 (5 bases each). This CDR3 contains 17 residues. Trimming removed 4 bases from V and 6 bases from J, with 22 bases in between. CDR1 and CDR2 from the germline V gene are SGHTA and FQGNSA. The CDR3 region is CASSWGERLTGRNEQFF. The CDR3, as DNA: TGTGCCAGCAGCTGGGGAGAAAGACTAACGGGACGCAATGAGCAGTTCTTC.

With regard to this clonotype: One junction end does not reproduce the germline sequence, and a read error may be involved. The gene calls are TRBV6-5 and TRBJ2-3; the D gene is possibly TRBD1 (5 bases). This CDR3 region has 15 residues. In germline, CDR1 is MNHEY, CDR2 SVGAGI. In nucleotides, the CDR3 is TGTGACAGCAGTCACGACAGCTGGAGCACAGATACGCAGTATTTT. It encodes CDSSHDSWSTDTQYF.

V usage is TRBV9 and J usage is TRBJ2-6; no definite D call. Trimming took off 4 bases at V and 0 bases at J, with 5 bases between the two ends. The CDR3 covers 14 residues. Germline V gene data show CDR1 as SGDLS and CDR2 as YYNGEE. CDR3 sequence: CASSPGSGANVLTF. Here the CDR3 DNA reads TGTGCCAGCAGCCCGGGCTCTGGGGCCAACGTCCTGACTTTC.

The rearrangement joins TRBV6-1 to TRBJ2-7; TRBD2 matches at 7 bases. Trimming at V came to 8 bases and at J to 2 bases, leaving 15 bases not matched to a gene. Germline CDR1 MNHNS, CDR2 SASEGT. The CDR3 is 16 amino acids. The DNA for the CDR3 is TGTGCCAGCGATGACAACCTCGGGGGGATGACCTACGAGCAGTACTTC. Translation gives CASDDNLGGMTYEQYF.

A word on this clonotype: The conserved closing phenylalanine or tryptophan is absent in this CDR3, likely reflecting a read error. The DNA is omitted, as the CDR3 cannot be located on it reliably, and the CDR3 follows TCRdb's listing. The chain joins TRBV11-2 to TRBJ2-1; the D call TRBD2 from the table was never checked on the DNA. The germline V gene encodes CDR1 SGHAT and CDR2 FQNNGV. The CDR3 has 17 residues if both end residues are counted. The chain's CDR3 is CASSLAVTGPSRNERFL.

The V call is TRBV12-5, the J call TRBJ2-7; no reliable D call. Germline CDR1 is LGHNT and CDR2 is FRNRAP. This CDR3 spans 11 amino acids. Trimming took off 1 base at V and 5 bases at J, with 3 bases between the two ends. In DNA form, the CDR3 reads TGTGCTAGTGGTTTGGGTCACGAGCAGTACTTC. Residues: CASGLGHEQYF.

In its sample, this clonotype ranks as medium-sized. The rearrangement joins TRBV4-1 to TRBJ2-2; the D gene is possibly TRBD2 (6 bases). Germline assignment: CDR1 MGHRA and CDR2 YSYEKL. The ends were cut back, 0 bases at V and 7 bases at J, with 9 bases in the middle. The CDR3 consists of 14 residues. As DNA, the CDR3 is TGCGCCAGCAGCCAAGATAGCGGAAGCGGGGAGCTGTTTTTT. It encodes CASSQDSGSGELFF.

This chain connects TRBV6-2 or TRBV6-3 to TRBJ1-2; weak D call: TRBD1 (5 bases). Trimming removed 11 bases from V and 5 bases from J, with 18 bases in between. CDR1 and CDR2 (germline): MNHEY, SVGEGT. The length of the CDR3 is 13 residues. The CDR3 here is CAVSRDGEYGYTF. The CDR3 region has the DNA TGTGCCGTCAGTCGGGACGGCGAATATGGCTACACCTTC.

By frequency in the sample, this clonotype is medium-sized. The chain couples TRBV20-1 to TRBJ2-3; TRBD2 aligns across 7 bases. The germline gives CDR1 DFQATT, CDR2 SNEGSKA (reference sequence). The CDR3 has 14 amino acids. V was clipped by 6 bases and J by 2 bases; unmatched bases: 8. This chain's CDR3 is CSATPAGPTDTQYF. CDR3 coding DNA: TGCAGTGCCACCCCAGCGGGACCCACAGATACGCAGTATTTT.

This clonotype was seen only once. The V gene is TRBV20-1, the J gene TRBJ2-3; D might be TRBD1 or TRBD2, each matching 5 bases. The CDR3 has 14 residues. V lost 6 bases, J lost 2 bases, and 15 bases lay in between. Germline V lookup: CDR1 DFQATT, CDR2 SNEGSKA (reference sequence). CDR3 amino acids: CSAIPVGPTDTQYF. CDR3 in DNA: TGCAGTGCCATCCCAGTGGGACCCACAGATACGCAGTATTTT.

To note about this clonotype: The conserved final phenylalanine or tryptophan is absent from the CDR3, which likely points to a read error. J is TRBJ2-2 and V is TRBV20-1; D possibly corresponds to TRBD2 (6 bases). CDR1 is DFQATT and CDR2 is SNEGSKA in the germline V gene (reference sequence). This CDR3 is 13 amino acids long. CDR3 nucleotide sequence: TGCAGTGTACCGATTAGCAACACCGGGGGGCTGTTTTCA. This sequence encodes CSVPISNTGGLFS.

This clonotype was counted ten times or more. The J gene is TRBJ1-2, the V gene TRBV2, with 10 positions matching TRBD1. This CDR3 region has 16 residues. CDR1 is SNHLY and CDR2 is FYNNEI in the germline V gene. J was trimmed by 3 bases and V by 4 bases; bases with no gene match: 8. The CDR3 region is CASSGPDRGQDYGYTF. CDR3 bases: TGTGCCAGCAGTGGACCCGACAGGGGGCAAGACTATGGCTACACCTTC.

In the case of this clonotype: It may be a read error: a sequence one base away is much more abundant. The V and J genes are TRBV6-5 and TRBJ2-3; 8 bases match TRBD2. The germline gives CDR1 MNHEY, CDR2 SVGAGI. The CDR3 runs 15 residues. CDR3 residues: CAGSYDSGSTDTRYF. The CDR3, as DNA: TGTGCCGGCAGTTACGACAGCGGGAGCACAGATACGCGGTATTTT.

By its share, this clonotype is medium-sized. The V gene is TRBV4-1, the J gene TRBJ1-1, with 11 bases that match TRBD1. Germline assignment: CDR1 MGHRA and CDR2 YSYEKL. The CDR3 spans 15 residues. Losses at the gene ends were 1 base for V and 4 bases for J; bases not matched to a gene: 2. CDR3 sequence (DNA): TGCGCCAGCAGCCAAGCCGGGACAGGGGGCACTGAAGCTTTCTTT. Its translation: CASSQAGTGGTEAFF.